This T cell receptor (beta chain) was captured by sequencing in a study of cytomegalovirus exposure and HLA in healthy donors. Overall study findings and caveats: Previous analysis showed most TCR beta V segments were productive about 90% or about 30% of the time. In vitro checks showed that a few CMV-associated chains really do target CMV antigens.

To note about this clone: Antigen unknown.

PCR used 60 Vbeta primers and 13 Jbeta primers. The method was immunoSEQ multiplex PCR; TCRdb's version includes in-frame clones alone and lacks a portion of them. Here the sample spans tens of thousands of clones, around 82% being singletons. Germline CDR1 is KGHSH and CDR2 is LQKENI. CDR3 size: 14 residues. V lost 3 bases, J lost 3 bases, and 12 bases lay in between. The sequence derives from a man younger than 40 in good health and CMV-seropositive. Sequencing used PBMCs. The V gene is TRBV18, the J gene TRBJ2-7; no clear D. CDR3 bases: TGTGCCAGCTCACCGCCGACGACTGACTACGAGCAGTACTTC. Translating gives CASSPPTTDYEQYF.